This TCR beta chain is drawn from a study of blood T cells in healthy people across ages. Points from the study as a whole: Naive and antigen-experienced cells could not be conclusively compared, given unsorted PBMCs.

Germline CDR1 MNHNS, CDR2 SASEGT. The trim removed 1 base at V and 7 bases at J, leaving 9 bases unmatched. CDR3 length: 15 residues. Each sample used at least 7 million PBMCs. Sample-barcoded 5' priming and a J-beta primer mix drove a second PCR of 7 to 11 cycles. TCRdb re-analysed the 5' RACE reads in MiXCR, keeping a single row per CDR3 protein. Here the sample spans about 1.4 million distinct CDR3 sequences, roughly 60% being singletons. With regard to this clonotype: Its antigen is as yet unknown.

Input material: blood. The TCR was taken from a man younger than 30 in good health. This rearrangement joins TRBV6-1 to TRBJ2-5; 7 bases map to TRBD1. The CDR3 spells CASSEGWGQRGTQYF. The CDR3 region has the DNA TGTGCCAGCAGTGAAGGCTGGGGACAGAGGGGGACCCAGTACTTC.